This T cell receptor beta chain was sequenced for a study of human T cells and chemical hapten exposure. Across the whole study: Researchers reported sensitizing a roughly 2 cm by roughly 2 cm upper inner arm skin site with 2% DPC. Diphenylcyclopropenone doses were given weekly to the scalps of patients across the approximately 22-week study.

Trimming at V came to 0 bases and at J to 3 bases, leaving 8 bases not matched to a gene. There are 17 residues in the CDR3. Germline CDR1 is SQVTM and CDR2 is ANQGSEA. In this sample, this clonotype turned up many times. A single record per CDR3 protein comes from TCRdb applying MiXCR to the RACE reads. Found here are some 15,000 distinct CDR3 sequences, about 15% of them singletons; the top ten hold 7.2%. Time point indicated: patch test 1, 2 weeks after DPC sensitization. Treatment here: therapeutic diphenylcyclopropenone sensitization with weekly scalp DPC. The donor pool consisted of alopecia patients aged 18 to 70 years, considered suitable for DPC.

The sequencing here drew on whole blood, taken in connection with sensitization to the hapten diphenylcyclopropenone (DPC). This TCR derives from a woman between 25 and 40 years old with alopecia areata. Some clones in this sample may be carry-over from other donors' samples. The chain links TRBV29-1 to TRBJ2-3; 11 nucleotides align to TRBD1. The DNA of the CDR3 is TGCAGCGTTGAAGATCGATTTGGACAGGGGGCGACAGATACGCAGTATTTT. Its translation: CSVEDRFGQGATDTQYF.